The source of this T cell receptor (beta chain) is a study of cytomegalovirus exposure and HLA in healthy donors. The table came from immunoSEQ multiplex PCR; TCRdb's copy has only in-frame clones and leaves some out. The sample contains 300,000 or so clones, approximately 91% of which appear only once. CDR1 and CDR2 from the germline V gene are SEHNR and FQNEAQ (reference sequence). V lost 3 bases to trimming and J lost 6 bases, with 11 bases between them. The CDR3 contains 14 residues. J is TRBJ1-4 and V is TRBV7-9, with D uncertain. This sequence was found in a man between 25 and 39 years old in good health and CMV-seronegative. The sequenced material came from PBMCs. The CDR3: CASSFRRSDEKLFF. For the CDR3, the DNA is TGTGCCAGCAGCTTTAGGCGGTCCGATGAAAAACTGTTTTTT.